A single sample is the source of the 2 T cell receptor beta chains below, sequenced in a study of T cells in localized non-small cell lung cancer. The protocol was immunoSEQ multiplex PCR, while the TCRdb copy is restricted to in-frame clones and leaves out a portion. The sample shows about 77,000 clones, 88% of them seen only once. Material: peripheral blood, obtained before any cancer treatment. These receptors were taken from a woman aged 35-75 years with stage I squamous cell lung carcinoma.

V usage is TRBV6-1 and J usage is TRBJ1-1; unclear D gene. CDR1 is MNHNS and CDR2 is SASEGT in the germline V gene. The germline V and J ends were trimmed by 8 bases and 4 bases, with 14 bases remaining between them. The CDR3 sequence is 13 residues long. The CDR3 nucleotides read TGTGCCAGCCTTTCCCGCGGGCGCACTGAAGCTTTCTTT. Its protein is CASLSRGRTEAFF.

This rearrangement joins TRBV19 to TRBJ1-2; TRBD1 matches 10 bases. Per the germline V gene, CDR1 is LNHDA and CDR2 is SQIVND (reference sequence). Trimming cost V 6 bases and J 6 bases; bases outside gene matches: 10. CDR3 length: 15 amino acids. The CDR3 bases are TGTGCCAGTAGACATCCGGGACAGGGGAGGGATGGCTACACCTTC. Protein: CASRHPGQGRDGYTF. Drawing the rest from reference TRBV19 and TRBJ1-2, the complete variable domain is DGGITQSPKYLFRKEGQNVTLSCEQNLNHDAMYWYRQDPGQGLRLIYYSQIVNDFQKGDIAEGYSVSREKKESFPLTVTSAQKNPTAFYLCASRHPGQGRDGYTFGSGTRLTVV.